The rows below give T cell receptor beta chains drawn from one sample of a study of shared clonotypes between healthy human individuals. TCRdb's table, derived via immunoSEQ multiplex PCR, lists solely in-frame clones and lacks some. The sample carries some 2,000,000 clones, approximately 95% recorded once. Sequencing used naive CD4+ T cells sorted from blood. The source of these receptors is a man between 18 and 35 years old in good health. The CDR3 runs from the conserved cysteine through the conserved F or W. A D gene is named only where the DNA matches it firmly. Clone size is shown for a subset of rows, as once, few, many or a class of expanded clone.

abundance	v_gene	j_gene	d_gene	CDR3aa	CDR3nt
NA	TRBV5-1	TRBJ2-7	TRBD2	CASSQTSGGAAYEQYF	TGCGCCAGCAGCCAAACTAGCGGGGGGGCCGCTTACGAGCAGTACTTC
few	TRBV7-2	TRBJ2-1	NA	CASSSWRNEQFF	TGTGCCAGCAGCTCTTGGAGGAATGAGCAGTTCTTC
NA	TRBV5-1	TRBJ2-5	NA	CASSSPRLETQYF	TGCGCCAGCAGCTCTCCGAGATTAGAGACCCAGTACTTC
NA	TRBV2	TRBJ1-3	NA	CASTEISGNTIYF	TGTGCCAGCACGGAGATCTCTGGAAACACCATATATTTT
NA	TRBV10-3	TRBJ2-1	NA	CAISGSAGRIEQFF	TGTGCCATCAGTGGTAGCGCCGGCAGGATTGAGCAGTTCTTC
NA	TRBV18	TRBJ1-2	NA	CASSPSRGYGYTF	TGTGCCAGCTCACCCTCACGGGGGTACGGCTACACCTTC
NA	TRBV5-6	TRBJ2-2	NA	CASSSTGRDTGELFF	TGTGCCAGCAGCAGTACAGGGAGGGACACCGGGGAGCTGTTTTTT
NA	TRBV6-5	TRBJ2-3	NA	CASRRHASTDTQYF	TGTGCCAGCAGAAGACACGCTAGCACAGATACGCAGTATTTT
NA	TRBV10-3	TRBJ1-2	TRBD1	CAISPATGGDDGYTF	TGTGCCATCAGTCCAGCCACAGGGGGAGACGATGGCTACACCTTC
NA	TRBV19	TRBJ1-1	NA	CASSIDRGTTEAFF	TGTGCCAGTAGTATAGATCGGGGGACCACTGAAGCTTTCTTT
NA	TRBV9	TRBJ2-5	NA	CASSVVIRAGETQYF	TGTGCCAGCAGCGTAGTAATTAGGGCGGGTGAGACCCAGTACTTC
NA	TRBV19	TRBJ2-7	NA	CASSGGYEQYF	TGTGCCAGCAGCGGTGGTTACGAGCAGTACTTC
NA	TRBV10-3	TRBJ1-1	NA	CAISSSDGMNTEAFF	TGTGCCATCAGTTCCTCGGACGGGATGAACACTGAAGCTTTCTTT
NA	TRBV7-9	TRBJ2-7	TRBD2	CASSLAGSGVLSYEQYF	TGTGCCAGCAGTCTAGCGGGATCTGGGGTGCTCTCCTACGAGCAGTACTTC
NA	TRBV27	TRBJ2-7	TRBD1	CASRGQDNHEQYF	TGTGCCAGCAGGGGACAGGACAACCACGAGCAGTACTTC
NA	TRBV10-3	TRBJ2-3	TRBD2	CALRSGTSGKTDTQYF	TGTGCCCTCCGGAGCGGGACTAGCGGGAAAACAGATACGCAGTATTTT
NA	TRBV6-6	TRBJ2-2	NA	CASSSSDLADTGELFF	NA
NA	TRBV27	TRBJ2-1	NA	CASSPRGTEQFF	TGTGCCAGCAGTCCCCGGGGGACTGAGCAGTTCTTC
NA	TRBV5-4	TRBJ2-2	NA	CASSLTGGAGTGELFF	TGTGCCAGCAGCTTGACCGGGGGCGCGGGGACCGGGGAGCTGTTTTTT
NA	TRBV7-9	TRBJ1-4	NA	CASSQATATNEKLFF	TGTGCCAGCAGCCAGGCGACAGCAACTAATGAAAAACTGTTTTTT
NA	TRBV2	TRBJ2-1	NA	CASRYYNEQFF	TGTGCCAGCAGGTATTACAATGAGCAGTTCTTC
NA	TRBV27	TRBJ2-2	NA	CASSPTDNRVPRNTGELFF	TGTGCCAGCAGTCCGACCGACAACAGGGTCCCCCGGAACACCGGGGAGCTGTTTTTT
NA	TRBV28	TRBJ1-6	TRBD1	CASSLVDRSNSPLHF	TGTGCCAGCAGTTTGGTGGACAGGAGCAATTCACCCCTCCACTTT
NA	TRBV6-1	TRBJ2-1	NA	CASSEVGQAISYNEQFF	TGTGCCAGCAGTGAAGTTGGGCAGGCCATTTCCTACAATGAGCAGTTCTTC
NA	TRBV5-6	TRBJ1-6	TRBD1	CASSRPGQNNSPLHF	TGTGCCAGCAGTCGCCCGGGACAGAATAATTCACCCCTCCACTTT
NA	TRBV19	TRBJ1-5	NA	CASSLARDQPQHF	TGTGCCAGTAGCCTCGCGAGGGATCAGCCCCAGCATTTT
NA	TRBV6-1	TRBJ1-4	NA	CASSEGEKLFF	TGTGCCAGCAGTGAGGGGGAAAAACTGTTTTTT
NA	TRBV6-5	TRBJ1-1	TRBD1	CASSSRGPNTEAFF	TGTGCCAGCAGTAGCAGGGGGCCCAACACTGAAGCTTTCTTT